Listed below are T cell receptor beta chains from one sample, sequenced in a study of cytomegalovirus exposure and HLA in healthy donors. Some clones are missing from TCRdb's copy, which holds only in-frame ones; the method was immunoSEQ multiplex PCR. The sample contains fewer than 250,000 clones, approximately 79% of which appear only once. The sequencing sample was made of PBMCs. The receptors derive from a man younger than 30 in good health and CMV-seronegative. The CDR3 runs from the conserved cysteine through the conserved F or W. A D gene is named only where the DNA matches it firmly. A clone size is listed for some rows: how often the clone was seen (once, few, many), or a class if it is expanded.

V	J	D	size	CDR3	DNA
TRBV2	TRBJ1-5	.	.	CASSVSQPQHF	TGTGCCAGCAGCGTCAGTCAGCCCCAGCATTTT
TRBV27	TRBJ1-6	.	.	CASSFLGVRNSPLHF	TGTGCCAGCAGTTTCTTGGGCGTTAGGAATTCACCCCTCCACTTT
TRBV7-2	TRBJ1-1	TRBD1	.	CASSLNRGTEAFF	TGTGCCAGCAGCTTAAACAGGGGGACTGAAGCTTTCTTT
TRBV6-1	TRBJ2-5	TRBD1	once	CASSDETGGRKVTQYF	TGTGCCAGCAGTGATGAGACAGGGGGTAGGAAGGTGACCCAGTACTTC
TRBV28	TRBJ1-2	.	.	CASSPLPSDMMSNYGYTF	TGTGCCAGCAGTCCCTTACCATCCGACATGATGTCTAACTATGGCTACACCTTC
TRBV6-4	TRBJ2-1	.	.	CASSRERSYNEQFF	TGTGCCAGCTCCCGGGAGAGATCCTACAATGAGCAGTTCTTC
TRBV12-5	TRBJ2-5	.	few	CASGTSRSEAQYF	TGTGCTAGTGGGACTAGTCGCTCGGAGGCCCAGTACTTC
TRBV7-3	TRBJ1-1	.	.	CASSFKGIAEAFF	TGTGCCAGCAGCTTCAAGGGGATCGCTGAAGCTTTCTTT
TRBV5-8	TRBJ2-1	TRBD2	.	CASSFRSGEQFF	TGTGCCAGCAGCTTCCGTAGCGGGGAGCAGTTCTTC
TRBV5-6	TRBJ2-6	.	.	CASSLEAGRGVAGANVLTF	TGTGCCAGCAGCTTGGAGGCAGGCAGGGGTGTTGCTGGGGCCAACGTCCTGACTTTC
TRBV6-9	TRBJ2-6	TRBD1	.	CASSSPRTGNRLSGANVLTF	TGTGCCAGCAGTTCACCCCGGACAGGGAATAGATTATCTGGGGCCAACGTCCTGACTTTC
TRBV7-9	TRBJ2-2	.	.	CASSPVGRGTGELFF	TGTGCCAGCAGCCCTGTGGGGCGGGGAACCGGGGAGCTGTTTTTT
TRBV28	TRBJ2-7	.	.	CASSQQAPEQYF	TGTGCCAGCAGCCAACAGGCTCCCGAGCAGTACTTC
TRBV30	TRBJ1-6	.	.	CACSTGTIIKDSPLHF	TGTGCCTGCTCGACCGGGACAATCATAAAGGATTCACCCCTCCACTTT
TRBV27	TRBJ1-4	.	once	CASSEGRRAEKLFF	TGTGCCAGCAGTGAGGGCCGGAGGGCTGAAAAACTGTTTTTT
TRBV4-3	TRBJ2-7	.	.	CASSQVTAKRGYEQYF	TGCGCCAGCAGCCAAGTTACGGCCAAAAGGGGGTACGAGCAGTACTTC
TRBV5-5	TRBJ1-5	TRBD1	.	CASSLGTANNQPQHF	TGTGCCAGCAGTCTAGGGACAGCTAACAATCAGCCCCAGCATTTT
TRBV7-8	TRBJ2-4	TRBD2	.	CASSLEIPGGLWNIQYF	TGTGCCAGCAGCTTAGAAATTCCGGGAGGGCTATGGAACATTCAGTACTTC
TRBV11-1	TRBJ2-7	.	.	CASSLEPDSAYEQYF	TGTGCCAGCAGCTTAGAACCGGACAGTGCCTACGAGCAGTACTTC
TRBV7-9	TRBJ2-7	TRBD1	.	CASSPGTVSYEQYF	TGTGCCAGCAGTCCCGGGACAGTCTCCTACGAGCAGTACTTC
TRBV7-2	TRBJ2-1	TRBD2	few	CASSLVASGRGGNEQFF	TGTGCCAGCAGCTTAGTCGCTAGCGGGAGAGGGGGCAATGAGCAGTTCTTC
TRBV4-2	TRBJ2-5	TRBD2	few	CASSQAKGTNGETQYF	TGTGCCAGCAGCCAAGCTAAGGGGACTAACGGTGAGACCCAGTACTTC
TRBV5-4	TRBJ1-1	.	.	CASSHGTAPGTEAFF	TGTGCCAGCAGCCATGGGACTGCCCCGGGCACTGAAGCTTTCTTT
TRBV29-1	TRBJ2-1	TRBD2	.	CSVALADYNEQFF	TGCAGCGTTGCCCTAGCGGACTACAATGAGCAGTTCTTC
TRBV7-6	TRBJ2-2	.	.	CASSLEGRGIGELFF	TGTGCCAGCAGCTTAGAAGGACGGGGAATCGGGGAGCTGTTTTTT
TRBV6-5	TRBJ2-7	.	.	CASSSDYSSYEQYF	TGTGCCAGCAGTTCGGACTACAGTTCCTACGAGCAGTACTTC
TRBV4-3	TRBJ2-7	.	.	CASSPGSSYEQYF	TGCGCCAGCAGCCCGGGTAGCTCCTACGAGCAGTACTTC
TRBV7-3	TRBJ2-3	.	.	CASSPLPDPGDGTDTQYF	TGTGCCAGCAGCCCATTACCCGATCCGGGGGACGGCACAGATACGCAGTATTTT
TRBV7-7	TRBJ2-7	TRBD1	.	CASSPGTGPYEQYF	TGTGCTAGCAGCCCCGGGACAGGACCCTACGAGCAGTACTTC
TRBV28	TRBJ1-4	.	few	CASSLLTNEKLFF	TGTGCCAGCAGTTTACTGACAAATGAAAAACTGTTTTTT
TRBV19	TRBJ1-1	TRBD1	.	CASSINRGLGDTEAFF	TGTGCCAGTAGTATAAACAGGGGGCTAGGGGACACTGAAGCTTTCTTT
TRBV18	TRBJ2-3	.	.	CASSTLRGRDTQYF	TGTGCCAGCTCAACTTTGCGGGGCAGGGATACGCAGTATTTT
TRBV30	TRBJ2-5	TRBD2	.	CAWSLGGGVQETQYF	TGTGCCTGGAGTCTGGGCGGGGGAGTTCAGGAGACCCAGTACTTC
TRBV28	TRBJ1-5	TRBD1	.	CASSTLRDRIDQPQHF	TGTGCCAGCAGTACCCTGAGGGACAGGATTGATCAGCCCCAGCATTTT
TRBV18	TRBJ2-7	TRBD1	.	CASSPFHSNWDRGYEQYF	TGTGCCAGCTCACCGTTCCACTCAAACTGGGACAGGGGCTACGAGCAGTACTTC
TRBV15	TRBJ1-4	TRBD1	.	CATSGTPGTGITDEKLFF	TGTGCCACCAGCGGAACACCCGGGACAGGGATTACCGATGAAAAACTGTTTTTT
TRBV9	TRBJ2-7	TRBD2	few	CASSVGWTSAYEQYF	TGTGCCAGCAGCGTAGGTTGGACTAGTGCCTACGAGCAGTACTTC
TRBV28	TRBJ2-3	TRBD2	.	CASSLRLATSTDTQYF	TGTGCCAGCAGTTTAAGACTAGCGACTAGCACAGATACGCAGTATTTT
TRBV7-2	TRBJ2-3	.	.	CASSLGLVRTQYF	TGTGCCAGCAGCTTAGGACTAGTTCGCACGCAGTATTTT
TRBV11-3	TRBJ2-7	TRBD1	.	CASSLGIPGQGLDEQYF	TGTGCCAGCAGCTTAGGGATACCGGGACAGGGGTTGGACGAGCAGTACTTC
TRBV14	TRBJ2-5	TRBD2	.	CASSQVGGIQETQYF	TGTGCCAGCAGCCAAGTGGGAGGGATCCAAGAGACCCAGTACTTC
TRBV6-4	TRBJ2-2	TRBD1	.	CASSVQTGSGELFF	TGTGCCAGCAGTGTCCAGACAGGGTCCGGGGAGCTGTTTTTT
TRBV7-9	TRBJ1-4	.	.	CASSPEGFTNEKLFF	TGTGCCAGCAGCCCGGAGGGGTTTACTAATGAAAAACTGTTTTTT
TRBV28	TRBJ1-1	.	.	CASSLSGGAGTEAFF	TGTGCCAGCAGTTTAAGCGGGGGGGCGGGCACTGAAGCTTTCTTT
TRBV6-5	TRBJ2-7	.	.	CASSHREYEQYF	TGTGCCAGCAGTCACAGGGAGTACGAGCAGTACTTC
TRBV5-6	TRBJ2-1	.	.	CASSLAGAAGNEQFF	TGTGCCAGCAGCTTGGCAGGGGCCGCCGGCAATGAGCAGTTCTTC